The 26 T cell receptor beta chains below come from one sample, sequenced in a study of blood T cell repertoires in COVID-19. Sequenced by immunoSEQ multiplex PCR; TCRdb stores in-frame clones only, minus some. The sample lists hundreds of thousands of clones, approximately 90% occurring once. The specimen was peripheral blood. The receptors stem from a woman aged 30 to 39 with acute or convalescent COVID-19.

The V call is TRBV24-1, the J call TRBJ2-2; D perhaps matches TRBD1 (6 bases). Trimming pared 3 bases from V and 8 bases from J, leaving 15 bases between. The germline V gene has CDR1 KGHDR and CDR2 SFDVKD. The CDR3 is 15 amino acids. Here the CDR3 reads CATSDRRQGRGELFF. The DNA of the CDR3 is TGTGCCACCAGTGATCGGCGGCAGGGGAGAGGGGAGCTGTTTTTT.

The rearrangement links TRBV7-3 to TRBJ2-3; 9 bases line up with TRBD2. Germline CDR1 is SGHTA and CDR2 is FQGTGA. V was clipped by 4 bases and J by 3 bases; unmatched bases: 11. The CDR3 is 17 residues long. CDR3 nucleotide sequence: TGTGCCAGCAGCTCCTGGCGGGGGGGCCTTCGGACAGATACGCAGTATTTT. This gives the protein CASSSWRGGLRTDTQYF.

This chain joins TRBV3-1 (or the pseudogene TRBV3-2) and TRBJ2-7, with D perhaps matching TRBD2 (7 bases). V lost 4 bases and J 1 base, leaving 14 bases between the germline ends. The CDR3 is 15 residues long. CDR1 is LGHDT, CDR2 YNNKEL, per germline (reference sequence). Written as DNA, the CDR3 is TGTGCCAGCAGCCGGGGGGGCTACCAATCCTACGAGCAGTACTTC. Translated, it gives CASSRGGYQSYEQYF.

CDR3 sequence (DNA): TGTGCCAGCAGATGGGGGCAGGGGCCCTACGAGCAGTACTTC. Translating it yields CASRWGQGPYEQYF. The chain combines TRBV6-5 with TRBJ2-7; maybe TRBD1 (6 bases). Trimming cost V 6 bases and J 2 bases, with 14 bases left between them. Germline V gene data show CDR1 as MNHEY and CDR2 as SVGAGI. CDR3 length equals 14 residues.

The CDR3 DNA is TGTGCCTGGAGTCAAACGGGGGGGAACACTGAAGCTTTCTTT. The encoded protein is CAWSQTGGNTEAFF. This rearrangement joins TRBV30 to TRBJ1-1, with D perhaps TRBD1 (5 bases). From germline, CDR1 is GTSNPN and CDR2 SVGIG (reference sequence). V shed 2 bases and J shed 1 base, with 11 bases lying between them. CDR3 size: 14 residues.

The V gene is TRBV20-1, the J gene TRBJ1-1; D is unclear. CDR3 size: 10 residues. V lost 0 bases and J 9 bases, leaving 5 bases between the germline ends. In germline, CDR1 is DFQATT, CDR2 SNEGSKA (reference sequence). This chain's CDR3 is CSAREEKAFF. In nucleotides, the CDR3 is TGCAGTGCTAGAGAAGAGAAAGCTTTCTTT.

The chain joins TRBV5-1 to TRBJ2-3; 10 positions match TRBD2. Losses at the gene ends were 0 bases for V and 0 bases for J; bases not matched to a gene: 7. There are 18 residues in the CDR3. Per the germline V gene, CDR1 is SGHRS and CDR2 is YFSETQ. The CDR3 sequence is CASSLGLAGALSTDTQYF. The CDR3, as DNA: TGCGCCAGCAGCTTGGGCCTAGCGGGGGCCCTTAGCACAGATACGCAGTATTTT.

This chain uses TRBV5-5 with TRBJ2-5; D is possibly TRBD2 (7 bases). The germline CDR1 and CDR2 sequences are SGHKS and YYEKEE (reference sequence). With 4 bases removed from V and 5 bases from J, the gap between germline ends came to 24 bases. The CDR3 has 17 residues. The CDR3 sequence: CASSPGGGGGARETQYF. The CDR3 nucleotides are TGTGCCAGCAGCCCGGGAGGCGGAGGGGGGGCCCGTGAGACCCAGTACTTC.

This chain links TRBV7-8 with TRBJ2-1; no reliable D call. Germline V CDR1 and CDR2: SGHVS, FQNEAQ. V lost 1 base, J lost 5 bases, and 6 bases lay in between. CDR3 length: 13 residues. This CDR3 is CASSLVLNNEQFF. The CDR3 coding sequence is TGTGCCAGCAGCTTAGTACTGAACAATGAGCAGTTCTTC.

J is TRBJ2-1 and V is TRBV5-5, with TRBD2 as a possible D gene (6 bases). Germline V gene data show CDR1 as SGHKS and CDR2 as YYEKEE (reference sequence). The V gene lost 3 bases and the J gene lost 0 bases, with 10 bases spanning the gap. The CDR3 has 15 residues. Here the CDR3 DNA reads TGTGCCAGCAGCTCCACGGGGGTCTCCTACAATGAGCAGTTCTTC. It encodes CASSSTGVSYNEQFF.

CDR3 nucleotides: TGTGCCAGCAGCCACCTAGCAGGGGAGCTGTTTTTT. Translation: CASSHLAGELFF. The chain carries TRBV9 and TRBJ2-2, with D tentatively TRBD2 (5 bases). Trimming took 4 bases from V and 8 from J, leaving 9 bases between them. The CDR3 extends over 12 amino acids. CDR1 is SGDLS and CDR2 is YYNGEE in the germline V gene. The full variable domain, rest sourced from reference TRBV9 and TRBJ2-2, is DSGVTQTPKHLITATGQRVTLRCSPRSGDLSVYWYQQSLDQGLQFLIQYYNGEERAKGNILERFSAQQFPDLHSELNLSSLELGDSALYFCASSHLAGELFFGEGSRLTVL.

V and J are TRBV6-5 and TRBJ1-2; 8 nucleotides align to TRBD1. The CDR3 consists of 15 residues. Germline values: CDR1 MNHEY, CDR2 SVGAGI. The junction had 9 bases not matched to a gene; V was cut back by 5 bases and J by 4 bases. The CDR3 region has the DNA TGTGCCAGCAGTAAAAAACAGGGGGGGGGCTATGGCTACACCTTC. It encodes CASSKKQGGGYGYTF.

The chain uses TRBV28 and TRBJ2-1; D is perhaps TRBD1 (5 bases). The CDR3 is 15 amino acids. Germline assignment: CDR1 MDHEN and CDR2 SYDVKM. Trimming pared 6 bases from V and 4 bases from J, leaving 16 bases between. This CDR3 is CASRTQGFRYNEQFF. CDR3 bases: TGTGCCAGCAGGACGCAGGGTTTTAGATACAATGAGCAGTTCTTC. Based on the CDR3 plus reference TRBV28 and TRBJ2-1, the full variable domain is DVKVTQSSRYLVKRTGEKVFLECVQDMDHENMFWYRQDPGLGLRLIYFSYDVKMKEKGDIPEGYSVSREKKERFSLILESASTNQTSMYLCASRTQGFRYNEQFFGPGTRLTVL.

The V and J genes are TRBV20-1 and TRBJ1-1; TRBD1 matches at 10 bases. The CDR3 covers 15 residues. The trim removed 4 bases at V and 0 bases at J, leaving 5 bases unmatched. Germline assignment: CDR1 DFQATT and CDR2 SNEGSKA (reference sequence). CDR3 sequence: CSATDRGLVNTEAFF. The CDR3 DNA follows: TGCAGTGCTACTGACAGGGGGCTTGTGAACACTGAAGCTTTCTTT.

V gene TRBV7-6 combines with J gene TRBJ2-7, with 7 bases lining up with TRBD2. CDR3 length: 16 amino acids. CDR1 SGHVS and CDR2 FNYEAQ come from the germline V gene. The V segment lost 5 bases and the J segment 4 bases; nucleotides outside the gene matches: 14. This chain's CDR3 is CASSPPPPGEGYEQYF. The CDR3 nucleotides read TGTGCCAGCAGCCCACCACCCCCCGGGGAGGGTTACGAGCAGTACTTC.

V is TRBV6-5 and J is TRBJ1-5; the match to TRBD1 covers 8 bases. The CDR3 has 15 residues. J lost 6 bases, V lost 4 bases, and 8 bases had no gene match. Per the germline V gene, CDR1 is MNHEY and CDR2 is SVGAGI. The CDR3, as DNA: TGTGCCAGCAGTTCGGCAGGGGGCTACGTTCAGCCCCAGCATTTT. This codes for CASSSAGGYVQPQHF.

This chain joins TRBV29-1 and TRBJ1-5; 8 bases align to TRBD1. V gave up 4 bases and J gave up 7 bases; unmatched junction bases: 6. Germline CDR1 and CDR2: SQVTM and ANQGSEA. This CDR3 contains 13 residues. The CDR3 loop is CSVAQGGGQPQHF. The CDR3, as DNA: TGCAGCGTTGCACAGGGGGGAGGACAGCCCCAGCATTTT.

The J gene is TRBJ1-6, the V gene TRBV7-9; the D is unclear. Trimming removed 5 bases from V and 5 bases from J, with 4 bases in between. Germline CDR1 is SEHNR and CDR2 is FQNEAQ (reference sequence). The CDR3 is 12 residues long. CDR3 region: CASSLNNSPLHF. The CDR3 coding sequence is TGTGCCAGCAGCCTTAATAATTCACCCCTCCACTTT.

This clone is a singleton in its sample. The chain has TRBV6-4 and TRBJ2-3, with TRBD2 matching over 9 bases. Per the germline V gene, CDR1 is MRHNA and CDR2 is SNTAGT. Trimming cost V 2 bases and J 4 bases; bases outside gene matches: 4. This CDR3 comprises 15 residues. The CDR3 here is CASSDGRGGPDTQYF. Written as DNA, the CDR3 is TGTGCCAGCAGTGACGGGCGGGGGGGCCCAGATACGCAGTATTTT.

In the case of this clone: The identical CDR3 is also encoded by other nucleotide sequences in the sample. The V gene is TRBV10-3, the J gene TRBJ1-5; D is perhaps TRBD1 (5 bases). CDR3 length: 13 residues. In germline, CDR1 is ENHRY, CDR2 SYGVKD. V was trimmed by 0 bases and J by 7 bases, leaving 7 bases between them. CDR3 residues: CAISESQGQPQHF. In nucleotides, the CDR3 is TGTGCCATCAGTGAGTCCCAGGGCCAGCCCCAGCATTTT.

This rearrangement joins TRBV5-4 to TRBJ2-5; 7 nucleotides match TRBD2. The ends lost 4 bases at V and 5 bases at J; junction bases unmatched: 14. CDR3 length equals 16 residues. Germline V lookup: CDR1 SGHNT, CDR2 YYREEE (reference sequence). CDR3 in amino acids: CASSPASGRGYETQYF. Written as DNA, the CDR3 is TGTGCCAGCAGCCCGGCCTCGGGGCGGGGGTACGAGACCCAGTACTTC.

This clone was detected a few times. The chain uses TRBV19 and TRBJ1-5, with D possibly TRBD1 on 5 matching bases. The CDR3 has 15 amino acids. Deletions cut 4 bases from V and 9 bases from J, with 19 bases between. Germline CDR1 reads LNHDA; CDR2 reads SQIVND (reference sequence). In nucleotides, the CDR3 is TGTGCCAGTAGTACCCGCGACGGGGGTTTGGGGCCCCAGCATTTT. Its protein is CASSTRDGGLGPQHF.

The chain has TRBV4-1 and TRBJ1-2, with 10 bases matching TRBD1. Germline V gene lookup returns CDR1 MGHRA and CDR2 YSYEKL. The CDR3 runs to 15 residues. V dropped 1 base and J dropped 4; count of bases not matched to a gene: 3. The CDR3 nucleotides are TGCGCCAGCAGCCAAGGGACAGGGGGTTCCTATGGCTACACCTTC. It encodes CASSQGTGGSYGYTF.

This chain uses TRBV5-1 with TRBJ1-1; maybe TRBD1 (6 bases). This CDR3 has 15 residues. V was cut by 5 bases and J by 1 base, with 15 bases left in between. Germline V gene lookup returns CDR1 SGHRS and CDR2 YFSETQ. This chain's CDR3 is CASRGYTQGNTEAFF. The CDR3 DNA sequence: TGCGCCAGCAGAGGGTACACACAGGGGAACACTGAAGCTTTCTTT.

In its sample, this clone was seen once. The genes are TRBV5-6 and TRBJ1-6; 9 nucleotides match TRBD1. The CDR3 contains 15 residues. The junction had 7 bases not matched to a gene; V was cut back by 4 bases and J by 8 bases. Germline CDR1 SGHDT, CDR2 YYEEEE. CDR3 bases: TGTGCCAGCAGCCCCGGGGACAGGGCCGATTCACCCCTCCACTTT. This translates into CASSPGDRADSPLHF.

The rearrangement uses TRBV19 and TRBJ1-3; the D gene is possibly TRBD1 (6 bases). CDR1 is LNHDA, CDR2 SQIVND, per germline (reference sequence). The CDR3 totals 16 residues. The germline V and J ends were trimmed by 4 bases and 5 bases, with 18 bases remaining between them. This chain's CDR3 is CASSTQGTRDRNTIYF. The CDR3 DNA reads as TGTGCCAGTAGTACCCAGGGGACAAGGGATCGAAACACCATATATTTT.